This T cell receptor (beta chain) was observed in a study of T cell responses to AZD1222 COVID-19 vaccine. Study-level background: It was second doses at about 4 or about 12 weeks that were pooled.

CDR3 length: 14 amino acids. Germline V gene data show CDR1 as SGHAT and CDR2 as FQNNGV. Trimming at V came to 5 bases and at J to 1 base, leaving 2 bases not matched to a gene. A remark on this clone: Antigen unknown.

Assay: immunoSEQ multiplex PCR; the TCRdb copy retains only in-frame clones and omits some. There are around 180,000 clones in the sample; around nine tenths occur only once, and 6% to 8.5% lies in the top ten. Overall study results and limits: White British people made up most donors, females outnumbered males, and clonal diversity was possibly underestimated.

The input for sequencing was peripheral blood, taken on day 0 of AZD1222 vaccination. This chain joins TRBV11-2 and TRBJ2-1, with 7 nucleotides matching TRBD1. The receptor was isolated from an adult in good health. In DNA, the CDR3 is TGTGCCAGCAGCCCGGACAGGTCCTACAATGAGCAGTTCTTC. Its protein is CASSPDRSYNEQFF.